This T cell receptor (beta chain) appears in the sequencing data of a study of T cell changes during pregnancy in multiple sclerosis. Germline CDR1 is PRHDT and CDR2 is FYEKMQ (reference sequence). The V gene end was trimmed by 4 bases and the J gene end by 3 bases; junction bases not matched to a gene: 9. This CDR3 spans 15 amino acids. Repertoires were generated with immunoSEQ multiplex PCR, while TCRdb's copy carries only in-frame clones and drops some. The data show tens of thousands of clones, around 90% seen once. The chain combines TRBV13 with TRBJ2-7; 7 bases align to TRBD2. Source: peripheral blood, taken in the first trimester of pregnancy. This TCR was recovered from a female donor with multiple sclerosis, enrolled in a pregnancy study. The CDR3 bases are TGTGCCAGCAGCTCGAAGGCGGGAGTGGTCTACGAGCAGTACTTC. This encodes CASSSKAGVVYEQYF.